Listed below are T cell receptor beta chains from one sample, sequenced in a study of T cells in Graves' hyperthyroidism and ophthalmopathy. MiXCR was run by TCRdb on the multiplex PCR reads, yielding one entry per CDR3 protein. The table lists 690,000 or so distinct CDR3 sequences, around a sixth of them singletons. Specimen: blood. The receptor set was obtained from a woman in her 50s with Graves' hyperthyroidism that later progressed to Graves' ophthalmopathy. Both conserved end residues are part of each CDR3. D genes are given only for firm matches. Some rows have no size entry. The others give once, few or many, or a class for an expanded clone.

j_gene: TRBJ2-5; d_gene: TRBD2; v_gene: TRBV5-1; abundance: few; CDR3aa: CASSLDGTSEQETQYF; CDR3nt: TGCGCCAGCAGCTTGGACGGGACTAGCGAACAAGAGACCCAGTACTTC
j_gene: TRBJ1-5; d_gene: .; v_gene: TRBV20-1; abundance: .; CDR3aa: CSARSVKSNQPQHF; CDR3nt: TGCAGTGCCAGGTCCGTAAAGAGCAATCAGCCCCAGCATTTT
j_gene: TRBJ1-1; d_gene: TRBD1; v_gene: TRBV7-9; abundance: .; CDR3aa: CASSYRDRGPEAFF; CDR3nt: TGTGCCAGCAGCTACCGGGACAGGGGACCTGAAGCTTTCTTT
j_gene: TRBJ1-5; d_gene: TRBD1; v_gene: TRBV30; abundance: once; CDR3aa: CAWRANRGLDDQPQHF; CDR3nt: TGTGCCTGGAGGGCCAACAGGGGGCTAGATGATCAGCCCCAGCATTTT
j_gene: TRBJ1-2; d_gene: TRBD1; v_gene: TRBV7-9; abundance: .; CDR3aa: CASSGGTGATNYGYTF; CDR3nt: TGTGCCAGCAGCGGGGGGACAGGCGCTACTAACTATGGCTACACCTTC
j_gene: TRBJ2-7; d_gene: .; v_gene: TRBV2; abundance: .; CDR3aa: CASIGHQLYEQYF; CDR3nt: TGTGCCAGCATAGGGCACCAATTATACGAGCAGTACTTC
j_gene: TRBJ2-5; d_gene: TRBD2; v_gene: TRBV11-2; abundance: many; CDR3aa: CASSSRGVAGGFGSQETQYF; CDR3nt: TGTGCCAGCAGCTCCCGTGGGGTAGCGGGGGGATTCGGTAGCCAAGAGACCCAGTACTTC
j_gene: TRBJ2-2; d_gene: .; v_gene: TRBV7-8; abundance: few; CDR3aa: CASSLGGEISTGELFF; CDR3nt: TGTGCCAGCAGCTTAGGTGGCGAAATCTCAACCGGGGAGCTGTTTTTT
j_gene: TRBJ1-4; d_gene: TRBD1; v_gene: TRBV30; abundance: .; CDR3aa: CAWSVATGWDEKLFF; CDR3nt: TGTGCCTGGAGTGTGGCGACAGGGTGGGATGAAAAACTGTTTTTT
j_gene: TRBJ2-7; d_gene: .; v_gene: TRBV20-1; abundance: many; CDR3aa: CSARDSEGNRVNEQYF; CDR3nt: TGCAGTGCTAGAGATTCTGAGGGTAACAGGGTTAACGAGCAGTACTTC
j_gene: TRBJ1-3; d_gene: .; v_gene: TRBV10-3; abundance: .; CDR3aa: CAISEPTGYTIYF; CDR3nt: TGTGCCATCAGTGAGCCGACCGGGTACACCATATATTTT
j_gene: TRBJ2-3; d_gene: TRBD2; v_gene: TRBV11-2; abundance: many; CDR3aa: CASSLVGGEPHTDTQYF; CDR3nt: TGTGCCAGCAGCTTAGTGGGAGGGGAACCCCACACAGATACGCAGTATTTT
j_gene: TRBJ2-5; d_gene: TRBD2; v_gene: TRBV5-6; abundance: .; CDR3aa: CASSLAGGGTQETQYF; CDR3nt: TGTGCCAGCAGCTTAGCGGGCGGGGGGACGCAAGAGACCCAGTACTTC
j_gene: TRBJ1-3; d_gene: .; v_gene: TRBV7-2; abundance: .; CDR3aa: CASSLVRRAGNAIYF; CDR3nt: TGTGCCAGCAGCTTAGTCCGCCGGGCTGGAAACGCCATATATTTT
j_gene: TRBJ1-1; d_gene: .; v_gene: TRBV12-3/TRBV12-4; abundance: many; CDR3aa: CASSLPQPPHGSPEAFF; CDR3nt: TGTGCCAGCAGTTTACCACAACCGCCTCATGGGAGCCCTGAAGCTTTCTTT
j_gene: TRBJ1-1; d_gene: .; v_gene: TRBV5-1; abundance: few; CDR3aa: CASSRYGGQVTEAFF; CDR3nt: TGCGCCAGCAGCCGCTACGGGGGGCAGGTCACTGAAGCTTTCTTT
j_gene: TRBJ1-1; d_gene: TRBD1; v_gene: TRBV9; abundance: .; CDR3aa: CASSVVDGQEALF; CDR3nt: TGTGCCAGCAGCGTAGTCGACGGACAGGAAGCTCTCTTT
j_gene: TRBJ2-7; d_gene: TRBD2; v_gene: TRBV20-1; abundance: .; CDR3aa: CSARTSGTSYEQYF; CDR3nt: TGCAGTGCCCGAACTAGCGGGACCTCCTACGAGCAGTACTTC
j_gene: TRBJ2-7; d_gene: TRBD2; v_gene: TRBV5-4; abundance: once; CDR3aa: CASSLAPSGGSYEQYF; CDR3nt: TGTGCCAGCAGCTTGGCCCCTAGCGGGGGGTCCTACGAGCAGTACTTC
j_gene: TRBJ2-1; d_gene: TRBD2; v_gene: TRBV20-1; abundance: few; CDR3aa: CSVAPTGTNRYKQFF; CDR3nt: TGCAGTGTCGCGCCGACCGGGACTAACCGTTATAAGCAGTTCTTC
j_gene: TRBJ2-3; d_gene: .; v_gene: TRBV25-1; abundance: once; CDR3aa: CASTWGFTDTQYF; CDR3nt: TGTGCCAGCACCTGGGGGTTCACCGATACGCAGTATTTT
j_gene: TRBJ1-1; d_gene: .; v_gene: TRBV11-3; abundance: .; CDR3aa: CASSLTGTDTEAFF; CDR3nt: TGTGCCAGCAGCTTAACCGGGACGGACACTGAAGCTTTCTTT